Below are 5 T cell receptor beta chains sequenced from a single sample in a study of T cell changes during pregnancy in multiple sclerosis (dated by TCRdb to the late 2010s). Preparation of the library involved the immunoSEQ multiplex PCR assay. TCRdb took this table from immuneACCESS and kept in-frame rearrangements with V and J called. Such tables lack part of the clones; where checked against another copy, unresolved V genes explain under half of the gap, and the rest is unexplained. The sample table shows about 38,000 clones, and 90% to 95% are seen once. Approximately 6.1% of the sample is held by the ten biggest clonotypes. Sample: CD8+ T cells from peripheral blood mononuclear cells, taken in the second trimester of pregnancy. These receptors all stem from a female donor with multiple sclerosis, enrolled in a pregnancy study.

The CDR3 nucleotides read TGTGCCAGCAGTTACTCGGTAACAGGGGGCCGGGAGCAGTACTTC. It translates to CASSYSVTGGREQYF. The chain couples TRBV6-5 to TRBJ2-7; 9 positions match TRBD1. Per germline, CDR1 MNHEY and CDR2 SVGAGI. The CDR3 length is 15 residues. With V trimmed by 0 bases and J by 7 bases, 7 bases remained unmatched.

The rearrangement links TRBV25-1 to TRBJ1-2; 8 bases are shared with TRBD1. The V gene end was trimmed by 2 bases and the J gene end by 4 bases; junction bases not matched to a gene: 3. CDR3 length: 14 residues. Germline values: CDR1 MGHDK, CDR2 SYGVNS. Here the CDR3 DNA reads TGTGCCAGCAGTGAACAGGGGGCCGGCTATGGCTACACCTTC. As protein: CASSEQGAGYGYTF.

The V call is TRBV7-2, the J call TRBJ1-2; 9 bases align to TRBD1. There are 13 residues in the CDR3. After removal of 5 bases from V and 8 bases from J, the junction contained 6 bases not matched to a gene. CDR1 SGHTA and CDR2 FQGNSA come from the germline V gene. CDR3 DNA: TGTGCCAGCAGCACAGGGGGCCTAGGAGGCTACACCTTC. Translation: CASSTGGLGGYTF.

The chain employs TRBV27 and TRBJ2-7; D perhaps matches TRBD2 (6 bases). CDR1 is MNHEY and CDR2 is SMNVEV in the germline V gene (reference sequence). The CDR3 length is 14 residues. V gave up 2 bases and J gave up 2 bases, with 10 bases separating them. The CDR3 loop is CASSLGTRTYEQYF. The DNA for the CDR3 is TGTGCCAGCAGTTTAGGGACTCGCACCTACGAGCAGTACTTC.

This clone is a singleton in its sample. J is TRBJ1-2 and V is TRBV14; possibly TRBD1 for D (6 bases). Germline V gives CDR1 SGHDN, CDR2 FVKESK. The CDR3 sequence is 15 residues long. The V and J ends lost 0 bases and 8 bases respectively, with 16 bases between them. CDR3 in DNA: TGTGCCAGCAGCCAAGATAGGGGGGGTCAGAGGGGCTACACCTTC. Translation: CASSQDRGGQRGYTF.